This TCR beta chain emerged from a study of T cells after yellow fever vaccination. Study-level results: Peak timing came faster in the weaker secondary response, day 5 versus 15. Most clones from primary vaccination were detected again post-booster (roughly 96% CD4, roughly 85% CD8).

Ten or more counts support this clonotype. Its antigen is unidentified. Universal primer sites and UMIs were introduced during 5'RACE template-switching synthesis of TCR cDNA. TCRdb independently ran MiXCR on the 5' RACE reads; one entry per CDR3 protein. The sample records 200,000 to 300,000 distinct CDR3 sequences, 3.6% being singletons. The CDR3 runs 14 residues. The germline gives CDR1 DFQATT, CDR2 SNEGSKA (reference sequence). The J segment lost 6 bases and the V segment lost 8 bases, leaving 11 bases of the junction unmatched. The sample in question was PBMCs, obtained 15 days after the yellow fever booster vaccination. The gene calls are TRBV20-1 and TRBJ2-1, with TRBD2 matching over 9 bases. The clonotype comes from a man between 18 and 35 years old who received the YFV17D yellow fever vaccine. For the CDR3, the DNA is TGCAGTCCCTGGCCTGCGGGGGGGACCAATGAGCAGTTCTTC. It yields the protein CSPWPAGGTNEQFF.